This TCR beta chain stems from a study of cytomegalovirus exposure and HLA in healthy donors. Study findings and constraints: Later analysis found that TCR beta chains associated with HLA were more clonally expanded than other, equally common chains. Per a later analysis, about 18,000 TCR beta sequences showed association with HLA alleles at 0.05 false discovery rate.

Regarding this clone: Its specificity is unknown.

With 60 Vbeta and 13 Jbeta primers, the PCR was carried out. Only in-frame clones appear in the TCRdb table, and some are missing; sequencing was by immunoSEQ multiplex PCR. The repertoire holds 150,000 to 200,000 clones, approximately 80% seen once, with approximately 14% in the top ten. Germline CDR1 is SGHTA and CDR2 is FQGNSA. Trimming took 5 bases from V and 4 from J; bases not matched to a gene: 11. This CDR3 spans 16 amino acids. This chain joins TRBV7-2 and TRBJ2-1; 7 nucleotides match TRBD1. Sequencing was done on a sample of PBMCs. This sequence was found in a woman between 35 and 50 years old in good health and CMV-seronegative. CDR3 nucleotides: TGTGCCAGCAGCCATACGACAGGGACCCTTTACAATGAGCAGTTCTTC. Translated, it gives CASSHTTGTLYNEQFF.